This T cell receptor (beta chain) comes out of a study of T cell repertoires in ileal Crohn's disease. The CDR3 contains 16 residues. Germline V gene sequence: CDR1 SNHLY, CDR2 FYNNEI. V dropped 3 bases and J dropped 2; count of bases not matched to a gene: 7. The assay was immunoSEQ multiplex PCR, and TCRdb's table has in-frame clones only and misses some. This sample has about 5,600 clones; approximately 85% occur once, and the top ten carry around 8.9%. This sequence was found in an adult with Crohn's disease. J is TRBJ1-5 and V is TRBV2; 7 positions agree with TRBD1. Sequencing was performed on ileal tissue. The DNA of the CDR3 is TGTGCCAGCAGTGACTGGTACGGACAGGGCAATCAGCCCCAGCATTTT. It yields the protein CASSDWYGQGNQPQHF.